These 32 T cell receptor beta chains originate from one sample sequenced in a study of blood T cell repertoires in COVID-19. TCRdb's copy holds only in-frame clones and misses some; the assay was immunoSEQ multiplex PCR. Among 150,000 to 200,000 clones listed, approximately 84% were seen once. The specimen was peripheral blood. The receptors stem from an elderly woman with acute or convalescent COVID-19.

This clone was seen only a few times. This sequence joins TRBV19 and TRBJ2-1; D possibly corresponds to TRBD2 (5 bases). The CDR3 has 13 residues. Germline lookup yields CDR1 LNHDA and CDR2 SQIVND (reference sequence). The CDR3 here is CATQRGAGGEQFF. The CDR3 DNA reads as TGTGCAACCCAAAGAGGCGCGGGTGGTGAGCAGTTCTTC.

The J gene is TRBJ1-4, the V gene TRBV4-3, with TRBD1 matching over 9 bases. Germline V gene lookup returns CDR1 LGHNA and CDR2 YSLEER. Germline trimming cut 3 bases from V and 6 bases from J; bases unmatched to any gene: 5. The CDR3 runs 15 residues. The CDR3 loop is CASSQDRGPYEKLFF. The CDR3, as DNA: TGCGCCAGCAGCCAGGACAGGGGACCGTATGAAAAACTGTTTTTT.

J is TRBJ2-1 and V is TRBV30; D unresolved. This CDR3 has 12 residues. Between the trimmed V and J ends, which lost 4 bases and 4 bases, there was a span of 8 bases. Germline CDR1 is GTSNPN and CDR2 is SVGIG (reference sequence). CDR3 region: CAWTREYNEQFF. The CDR3 bases are TGTGCCTGGACTAGAGAGTACAATGAGCAGTTCTTC. The whole variable domain, filled in from reference TRBV30 and TRBJ2-1, reads SQTIHQWPATLVQPVGSPLSLECTVEGTSNPNLYWYRQAAGRGLQLLFYSVGIGQISSEVPQNLSASRPQDRQFILSSKKLLLSDSGFYLCAWTREYNEQFFGPGTRLTVL.

The chain uses TRBV3-1 (or the pseudogene TRBV3-2) and TRBJ2-5; 8 bases agree with TRBD1. The V and J ends lost 3 bases and 1 base, in that order; junction bases with no gene match: 13. Germline V gene lookup returns CDR1 LGHDT and CDR2 YNNKEL (reference sequence). The CDR3 spans 18 residues. CDR3 coding DNA: TGTGCCAGCAGCCATTCGTTGGAAAGGGACAGGCTCCAAGAGACCCAGTACTTC. Its translation is CASSHSLERDRLQETQYF.

The chain combines TRBV18 with TRBJ2-1; D is uncertain. Trimming cost V 2 bases and J 0 bases, with 8 bases left between them. CDR1 is KGHSH and CDR2 is LQKENI in the germline V gene. The CDR3 runs to 15 residues. The CDR3 nucleotides are TGTGCCAGCTCACCATTGGCCGACTCCTACAATGAGCAGTTCTTC. It yields the protein CASSPLADSYNEQFF.

This chain joins TRBV14 and TRBJ2-3; weak D call: TRBD2 (6 bases). Trimming removed 0 bases at V and 8 bases at J, with 9 bases between. From germline, CDR1 is SGHDN and CDR2 FVKESK. This CDR3 has 13 amino acids. The CDR3 loop reads CASSQDRRGTQYF. The DNA for the CDR3 is TGTGCCAGCAGCCAAGATCGGAGGGGTACGCAGTATTTT.

V is TRBV7-9 and J is TRBJ1-2, with a possible D match to TRBD1 (5 bases). V was clipped by 5 bases and J by 3 bases, with 13 bases between them. There are 14 residues in the CDR3. Germline V gene lookup returns CDR1 SEHNR and CDR2 FQNEAQ (reference sequence). CDR3 residues: CASSRGREDYGYTF. The DNA for the CDR3 is TGTGCCAGCAGCAGGGGCAGGGAGGACTATGGCTACACCTTC.

V is TRBV7-2 and J is TRBJ2-1; the D gene is possibly TRBD1 (6 bases). Germline lookup yields CDR1 SGHTA and CDR2 FQGNSA. This CDR3 is built from 13 residues. The V and J ends lost 5 bases and 8 bases respectively, with 13 bases between them. CDR3 sequence: CASSPGTYDEQFF. CDR3 bases: TGTGCCAGCAGCCCCGGGACATACGATGAGCAGTTCTTC.

The chain combines TRBV27 with TRBJ1-1; D may be TRBD1 (6 bases). In germline, CDR1 is MNHEY, CDR2 SMNVEV (reference sequence). The CDR3 extends over 15 amino acids. Deletions cut 6 bases from V and 5 bases from J, with 19 bases between. The CDR3 loop reads CASSRMAAGETEAFF. Here the CDR3 DNA reads TGTGCCAGCAGCCGAATGGCGGCAGGGGAGACTGAAGCTTTCTTT.

The table lists this clone with a count of one. The chain combines TRBV7-9 with TRBJ1-2; D is unresolved. Germline assignment: CDR1 SEHNR and CDR2 FQNEAQ (reference sequence). The ends were cut back, 11 bases at V and 0 bases at J, with 13 bases in the middle. The CDR3 has 13 amino acids. The CDR3 protein is CAVDGGPNYGYTF. The DNA of the CDR3 is TGTGCCGTCGACGGCGGCCCTAACTATGGCTACACCTTC.

This rearrangement joins TRBV5-4 to TRBJ2-1, with TRBD2 matching over 13 bases. V shed 3 bases and J 5 bases; nucleotides not matched to a gene: 5. Looked up from germline, CDR1 is SGHNT and CDR2 is YYREEE (reference sequence). The CDR3 contains 16 residues. CDR3 amino acids: CASSSSGTSGDNEQFF. DNA for the CDR3: TGTGCCAGCAGCTCGAGCGGGACTAGCGGGGACAATGAGCAGTTCTTC.

J is TRBJ2-7 and V is TRBV12-3 or TRBV12-4, with 7 bases aligning to TRBD2. This CDR3 comprises 13 residues. Unmatched junction bases numbered 2, after V lost 4 bases and J lost 2 bases. The CDR3 loop is CASSYGLAYEQYF. CDR3 in DNA: TGTGCCAGCAGTTACGGACTAGCCTACGAGCAGTACTTC.

V and J are TRBV7-2 and TRBJ2-7, with 7 bases matching TRBD1. The V gene end was trimmed by 5 bases and the J gene end by 2 bases; junction bases not matched to a gene: 6. The CDR3 runs to 14 residues. Per germline, CDR1 SGHTA and CDR2 FQGNSA. The CDR3 bases are TGTGCCAGCAGCATATCCGGGACAGCCTACGAGCAGTACTTC. Amino acids: CASSISGTAYEQYF. Complete variable domain (other parts from reference TRBV7-2 and TRBJ2-7): GAGVSQSPSNKVTEKGKDVELRCDPISGHTALYWYRQSLGQGLEFLIYFQGNSAPDKSGLPSDRFSAERTGGSVSTLTIQRTQQEDSAVYLCASSISGTAYEQYFGPGTRLTVT.

The chain links TRBV5-1 to TRBJ1-4; tentatively, D is TRBD1 (6 bases). Trimming stripped 5 bases from V and 3 bases from J, with 8 bases between. This CDR3 has 13 residues. CDR1 SGHRS and CDR2 YFSETQ come from the germline V gene. The CDR3 nucleotides read TGCGCCAGCAGGGGGGCACCTAATGAAAAACTGTTTTTT. It yields the protein CASRGAPNEKLFF. The full variable domain, its missing parts supplied by reference TRBV5-1 and TRBJ1-4, is KAGVTQTPRYLIKTRGQQVTLSCSPISGHRSVSWYQQTPGQGLQFLFEYFSETQRNKGNFPGRFSGRQFSNSRSEMNVSTLELGDSALYLCASRGAPNEKLFFGSGTQLSVL.

This clone was observed a few times. The chain combines TRBV6-5 with TRBJ1-3; D may be TRBD1 (5 bases). Germline values: CDR1 MNHEY, CDR2 SVGAGI. This CDR3 is built from 14 residues. The V end was cut by 2 bases, the J end by 6 bases, with 11 bases between. Here the CDR3 reads CASSYLGGTNTIYF. The CDR3 DNA reads TGTGCCAGCAGTTACCTTGGGGGGACAAACACCATATATTTT.

The table lists this clone with a count of one. The chain combines TRBV29-1 with TRBJ1-1; D is possibly TRBD1 (6 bases). CDR3 length: 13 amino acids. Trimming removed 3 bases from V and 2 bases from J, with 10 bases in between. The germline V gene encodes CDR1 SQVTM and CDR2 ANQGSEA. This chain's CDR3 is CSVDQGKNTEAFF. For the CDR3, the DNA is TGCAGCGTTGATCAGGGGAAAAACACTGAAGCTTTCTTT.

The chain recombines TRBV19 with TRBJ2-7; 12 bases are shared with TRBD2. Losses at the gene ends were 3 bases for V and 2 bases for J; bases not matched to a gene: 8. Germline V gene data show CDR1 as LNHDA and CDR2 as SQIVND (reference sequence). CDR3 length equals 17 residues. The CDR3 DNA reads TGTGCCAGTAGTATTATACCTAGCGGGAGGGTGGCCTACGAGCAGTACTTC. The encoded protein is CASSIIPSGRVAYEQYF.

This clone was found a few times. This chain uses TRBV7-2 with TRBJ2-7, with 8 bases that match TRBD1. The CDR3 runs 13 residues. Germline CDR1 is SGHTA and CDR2 is FQGNSA. Losses at the gene ends were 4 bases for V and 7 bases for J; bases not matched to a gene: 6. CDR3 in DNA: TGTGCCAGCAGCTACGGACAGGGCACAGAGCAGTACTTC. It encodes CASSYGQGTEQYF.

The chain has TRBV19 and TRBJ2-1; TRBD2 matches 7 bases. Looked up from germline, CDR1 is LNHDA and CDR2 is SQIVND (reference sequence). This CDR3 has 16 amino acids. The junction had 9 bases not matched to a gene; V was cut back by 7 bases and J by 0 bases. DNA for the CDR3: TGTGCCAGTACCTCTAAGGGAGGGAACTCCTACAATGAGCAGTTCTTC. This translates into CASTSKGGNSYNEQFF.

The chain carries TRBV11-2 and TRBJ1-1, with 7 bases lining up with TRBD1. The CDR3 runs to 15 residues. The junction had 7 bases not matched to a gene; V was cut back by 5 bases and J by 1 base. Germline V gives CDR1 SGHAT, CDR2 FQNNGV. In DNA, the CDR3 is TGTGCCAGCAGCGTGGAGGGGGCCGGGAACACTGAAGCTTTCTTT. This translates into CASSVEGAGNTEAFF.

This clone was detected many times. The chain carries TRBV18 and TRBJ2-7, with a weak D call TRBD1 (5 bases). CDR3 length: 13 residues. Germline V gene data show CDR1 as KGHSH and CDR2 as LQKENI. V lost 0 bases, J lost 4 bases, and 7 bases lay in between. CDR3 loop: CASSPPDTYEQYF. The CDR3 nucleotides are TGTGCCAGCTCACCACCGGACACGTACGAGCAGTACTTC.

The rearrangement links TRBV6-1 to TRBJ2-7; D is perhaps TRBD1 (6 bases). V lost 0 bases and J lost 2, with 17 bases in between. There are 17 residues in the CDR3. CDR1 is MNHNS, CDR2 SASEGT, per germline. The CDR3 reads CASSEAIRFGQPYEQYF. CDR3 bases: TGTGCCAGCAGTGAAGCCATAAGATTTGGACAGCCCTACGAGCAGTACTTC.

This chain uses TRBV5-1 with TRBJ1-1; 7 bases map to TRBD1. The germline V gene has CDR1 SGHRS and CDR2 YFSETQ. Trimming cost V 3 bases and J 3 bases; bases outside gene matches: 2. The CDR3 has 13 amino acids. The CDR3 DNA follows: TGCGCCAGCAGCTCCACAGGGGACACTGAAGCTTTCTTT. As protein: CASSSTGDTEAFF.

This chain links TRBV11-2 with TRBJ2-1; 9 nucleotides agree with TRBD2. The V segment lost 1 base and the J segment 0 bases; nucleotides outside the gene matches: 7. This CDR3 contains 18 residues. Germline loops: CDR1 SGHAT, CDR2 FQNNGV. The CDR3, as DNA: TGTGCCAGCAGCTTAGCCGCGGGAGGGCTCGTCTCCTACAATGAGCAGTTCTTC. Translation gives CASSLAAGGLVSYNEQFF.

V and J are TRBV3-1 (or the pseudogene TRBV3-2) and TRBJ1-4; 9 bases align to TRBD1. V shed 4 bases, J shed 8 bases, and the junction held 11 bases outside the gene matches. This CDR3 spans 16 amino acids. The germline gives CDR1 LGHDT, CDR2 YNNKEL (reference sequence). CDR3: CASSPLRTGEGEKLFF. The CDR3 DNA reads TGTGCCAGCAGCCCACTAAGGACAGGGGAAGGCGAAAAACTGTTTTTT.

The J gene is TRBJ2-2, the V gene TRBV7-8, with a tentative D call TRBD2 (6 bases). V was cut by 4 bases and J by 5 bases, with 14 bases left in between. CDR3 length equals 15 residues. Germline CDR1 is SGHVS and CDR2 is FQNEAQ. The CDR3 region is CASSSRGLPTGELFF. CDR3 DNA sequence: TGTGCCAGCAGCTCGCGGGGATTACCTACCGGGGAGCTGTTTTTT.

J is TRBJ1-1 and V is TRBV10-2; TRBD1 aligns across 7 bases. Germline V lookup: CDR1 WSHSY, CDR2 SAAADI. The CDR3 sequence is 11 residues long. After removal of 6 bases from V and 10 bases from J, the junction contained 5 bases not matched to a gene. DNA for the CDR3: TGCGCCAGCAGAAACGGACAGGCAGCTTTCTTT. It translates to CASRNGQAAFF.

This chain links TRBV6-5 with TRBJ1-1; 9 nucleotides line up with TRBD1. This CDR3 has 15 amino acids. In germline, CDR1 is MNHEY, CDR2 SVGAGI. J gave up 3 bases and V 4 bases, and 6 bases lay outside the gene matches. CDR3 sequence reads: CASSFRQGGDTEAFF. The CDR3 DNA sequence: TGTGCCAGCAGTTTTCGACAGGGGGGAGACACTGAAGCTTTCTTT.

This sequence joins TRBV5-5 and TRBJ1-2; 7 bases agree with TRBD1. This CDR3 region has 13 residues. The junction had 1 base not matched to a gene; V was cut back by 2 bases and J by 3 bases. Germline V lookup: CDR1 SGHKS, CDR2 YYEKEE (reference sequence). The CDR3 loop reads CASSFTGDYGYTF. The CDR3 DNA reads TGTGCCAGCAGCTTTACAGGGGACTATGGCTACACCTTC. The variable domain in full, with the rest retrieved from reference TRBV5-5 and TRBJ1-2, is DAGVTQSPTHLIKTRGQQVTLRCSPISGHKSVSWYQQVLGQGPQFIFQYYEKEERGRGNFPDRFSARQFPNYSSELNVNALLLGDSALYLCASSFTGDYGYTFGSGTRLTVV.

A few counts support this clone. This chain joins TRBV19 and TRBJ2-1; TRBD1 might be the D (5 bases). CDR3 size: 17 residues. Germline CDR1 and CDR2: LNHDA and SQIVND (reference sequence). The ends were cut back, 5 bases at V and 0 bases at J, with 17 bases in the middle. CDR3 in DNA: TGTGCCAGTAGTCGCTCACCCGACAGCCGCTCCTACAATGAGCAGTTCTTC. Its protein product is CASSRSPDSRSYNEQFF.

The V and J genes are TRBV6-1 and TRBJ2-5; unclear D gene. V lost 1 base to trimming and J lost 5 bases, with 11 bases between them. This CDR3 comprises 14 residues. CDR1 is MNHNS, CDR2 SASEGT, per germline. In DNA form, the CDR3 reads TGTGCCAGCAGTGAAGGCTTGCGCATGGAGACCCAGTACTTC. Protein sequence: CASSEGLRMETQYF.

The CDR3 is CASSPGGGDTIYF. CDR3 bases: TGTGCCAGCAGCCCAGGAGGGGGGGACACCATATATTTT. This chain uses TRBV9 with TRBJ1-3; maybe TRBD1 (6 bases). V was cut by 4 bases and J by 8 bases, with 13 bases left in between. Germline lookup yields CDR1 SGDLS and CDR2 YYNGEE. There are 13 residues in the CDR3.